A single sample gave rise to the 14 T cell receptor beta chains below, sequenced in a study of graft-versus-host responses after intestinal transplantation (dated by TCRdb to the early 2020s). The method behind the library was the immunoSEQ multiplex PCR assay. This immuneACCESS table, as held by TCRdb, lists in-frame sequences with V and J called but not all clones. Of the missing ones, under half trace to an unresolved V gene in checked studies; the others have no known cause. For this sample there are 40,000 to 45,000 clones; 91% appear just once. The top ten constitute 2% to 3% of the sample. Here the sequenced sample was PBMCs, taken around 43 weeks after intestinal transplant. These receptor sequences come from a human patient who received an intestinal transplant, so some T cells may come from the graft donor.

The chain uses TRBV11-2 and TRBJ2-7; the match to TRBD1 covers 7 bases. The V gene's germline CDR1 is SGHAT and CDR2 FQNNGV. This CDR3 has 15 amino acids. With V trimmed by 0 bases and J by 4 bases, 6 bases remained unmatched. For the CDR3, the DNA is TGTGCCAGCAGCTTAGAGCCAGGGGGTATTTACGAGCAGTACTTC. Translated: CASSLEPGGIYEQYF.

The chain recombines TRBV5-5 with TRBJ2-3, with 9 bases matching TRBD2. Germline V lookup: CDR1 SGHKS, CDR2 YYEKEE (reference sequence). CDR3 length equals 19 residues. Trimming removed 0 bases from V and 2 bases from J; junction bases left unmatched: 13. The CDR3 nucleotides read TGTGCCAGCAGCTTGGGTAGCGGGAGTGGGTATTTACCCACAGATACGCAGTATTTT. This gives the protein CASSLGSGSGYLPTDTQYF. The full variable domain, its missing parts supplied by reference TRBV5-5 and TRBJ2-3, is DAGVTQSPTHLIKTRGQQVTLRCSPISGHKSVSWYQQVLGQGPQFIFQYYEKEERGRGNFPDRFSARQFPNYSSELNVNALLLGDSALYLCASSLGSGSGYLPTDTQYFGPGTRLTVL.

The chain employs TRBV6-5 and TRBJ2-7; D uncertain. Trimming pared 6 bases from V and 2 bases from J, leaving 14 bases between. The germline gives CDR1 MNHEY, CDR2 SVGAGI. This CDR3 contains 14 residues. The CDR3 DNA reads as TGTGCCAGCAGCCTAAGGGCCGAGACCTACGAGCAGTACTTC. Translating gives CASSLRAETYEQYF.

V and J are TRBV5-1 and TRBJ2-7; 9 bases align to TRBD1. Germline CDR1 SGHRS, CDR2 YFSETQ. This CDR3 contains 15 residues. With V trimmed by 3 bases and J by 0 bases, 4 bases remained unmatched. The CDR3 nucleotides are TGCGCCAGCAGCTCGGAGGGACAGGGCTCCTACGAGCAGTACTTC. It encodes CASSSEGQGSYEQYF.

This clone was found once. The chain is built from TRBV29-1 and TRBJ2-7; D tentatively fits TRBD1 or TRBD2 (5 bases each). CDR3 length: 13 amino acids. From germline, CDR1 is SQVTM and CDR2 ANQGSEA. V was cut by 5 bases and J by 0 bases, with 11 bases left in between. Written as DNA, the CDR3 is TGCAGCGTTCGGGACGGGGACTCCTACGAGCAGTACTTC. Translated, it gives CSVRDGDSYEQYF.

The chain uses TRBV4-2 and TRBJ2-1; 12 bases agree with TRBD2. J was trimmed by 4 bases and V by 0 bases; bases with no gene match: 7. The CDR3 contains 18 residues. Germline V gives CDR1 LGHNA, CDR2 YNFKEQ. The CDR3 DNA reads as TGTGCCAGCAGCCAAGAACCTAGCGGGAGGGCCTGGTACAATGAGCAGTTCTTC. It codes for CASSQEPSGRAWYNEQFF.

The chain carries TRBV13 and TRBJ2-7; D is perhaps TRBD2 (6 bases). The CDR3 is made up of 15 amino acids. V was pared by 6 bases and J by 1 base, with 16 bases between. Germline V gene lookup returns CDR1 PRHDT and CDR2 FYEKMQ (reference sequence). The DNA of the CDR3 is TGTGCCAGCAGTTGGGGACTTTTTCCTTCCTACGAGCAGTACTTC. Translation: CASSWGLFPSYEQYF.

The DNA of the CDR3 is TGTGCCACCAGCAGCGTTGGGGTAGGCTCCTACGAGCAGTACTTC. Encoded protein: CATSSVGVGSYEQYF. The gene calls are TRBV15 and TRBJ2-7; no clear D. The CDR3 loop spans 15 amino acids. CDR1 is LNHNV, CDR2 YYDKDF, per germline (reference sequence). The V and J ends lost 3 bases and 0 bases respectively, with 12 bases between them.

The chain is built from TRBV4-2 and TRBJ2-3; TRBD2 matches 7 bases. The germline V gene has CDR1 LGHNA and CDR2 YNFKEQ. CDR3 size: 13 residues. V was pared by 4 bases and J by 7 bases, with 5 bases of the junction left unmatched. The CDR3 region is CASSRGGGNTQYF. CDR3 bases: TGTGCCAGCAGCCGGGGGGGAGGGAATACGCAGTATTTT.

This clone was counted a single time. This chain uses TRBV6-5 with TRBJ2-1; 10 bases are shared with TRBD1. V was clipped by 5 bases and J by 7 bases; unmatched bases: 8. CDR1 is MNHEY and CDR2 is SVGAGI in the germline V gene. CDR3 length equals 15 residues. The CDR3 loop is CASSKTGTGDNEQFF. The CDR3 nucleotides read TGTGCCAGCAGTAAGACCGGGACAGGGGATAATGAGCAGTTCTTC.

This chain connects TRBV6-1 to TRBJ2-5; 7 bases agree with TRBD1. CDR1 is MNHNS and CDR2 is SASEGT in the germline V gene. The CDR3 loop spans 16 amino acids. V gave up 4 bases and J gave up 4 bases; unmatched junction bases: 12. The DNA for the CDR3 is TGTGCCAGCAGTGTGGCCCTCAGGGGGAGCGGAGAGACCCAGTACTTC. Translating gives CASSVALRGSGETQYF.

The chain recombines TRBV28 with TRBJ1-1; 7 positions match TRBD1. The ends lost 6 bases at V and 0 bases at J; junction bases unmatched: 1. The germline CDR1 and CDR2 sequences are MDHEN and SYDVKM. This CDR3 spans 13 amino acids. The CDR3 region has the DNA TGTGCCAGCAGAGGGACAGTGAACACTGAAGCTTTCTTT. As protein: CASRGTVNTEAFF. Together with reference TRBV28 and TRBJ1-1, the CDR3 gives the full variable domain: DVKVTQSSRYLVKRTGEKVFLECVQDMDHENMFWYRQDPGLGLRLIYFSYDVKMKEKGDIPEGYSVSREKKERFSLILESASTNQTSMYLCASRGTVNTEAFFGQGTRLTVV.

The chain joins TRBV5-6 to TRBJ2-7, with 8 bases fitting TRBD1. V lost 4 bases to trimming and J lost 1 base; unmatched junction nucleotides: 4. The V gene's germline CDR1 is SGHDT and CDR2 YYEEEE. The CDR3 has 14 residues. The CDR3 is CASSTGTGSYEQYF. As DNA, the CDR3 is TGTGCCAGCAGCACCGGGACAGGTTCCTACGAGCAGTACTTC.

The sample holds a few counts of this clone. V usage is TRBV2 and J usage is TRBJ2-3; a possible D gene is TRBD2 (6 bases). From germline, CDR1 is SNHLY and CDR2 FYNNEI. The CDR3 contains 14 residues. V was pared by 4 bases and J by 4 bases, with 12 bases between. The CDR3 coding sequence is TGTGCCAGCAGTGGACGGAGGGACTCAGATACGCAGTATTTT. Protein sequence: CASSGRRDSDTQYF.